A selection of T cell receptor beta chains follows, all from one sample in a study of T cell responses to AZD1222 COVID-19 vaccine. Here immunoSEQ multiplex PCR was the method, and the copy in TCRdb shows in-frame clones only, minus some. The sample yields about 130,000 clones, roughly nine tenths seen once. Material: peripheral blood, obtained on day 0 of AZD1222 vaccination. These receptors were obtained from an adult in good health. Both conserved end residues are part of each CDR3. The D gene is left open where the match is weak. The size entry is marked missing in some rows and otherwise reads once, few, many or a size class.

J	size	V	D	CDR3	DNA
TRBJ1-6	NA	TRBV5-1	NA	CASSLGTGSPLHF	TGCGCCAGCAGCTTGGGCACGGGTTCACCCCTCCACTTT
TRBJ2-5	NA	TRBV18	TRBD1	CASSRDRVQETQYF	TGTGCCAGCTCTAGGGACAGGGTCCAAGAGACCCAGTACTTC
TRBJ1-5	NA	TRBV9	NA	CASTPGVRGGGNQPQHF	TGTGCCAGCACCCCCGGGGTTAGGGGGGGTGGCAATCAGCCCCAGCATTTT
TRBJ2-2	NA	TRBV24-1	NA	CATGGGNTGELFF	TGTGCCACAGGGGGAGGGAACACCGGGGAGCTGTTTTTT
TRBJ2-1	NA	TRBV4-3	NA	CASSQDLSSYNEQFF	TGCGCCAGCAGCCAAGATCTAAGCTCCTACAATGAGCAGTTCTTC
TRBJ1-4	once	TRBV3-1/TRBV3-2	NA	CASSHSAPWKLFF	TGTGCCAGCAGCCACTCCGCCCCCTGGAAACTGTTTTTT
TRBJ2-1	NA	TRBV18	NA	CASSPTDPPGAGYNEQFF	TGTGCCAGCTCACCGACCGATCCTCCGGGGGCCGGCTACAATGAGCAGTTCTTC
TRBJ1-6	NA	TRBV4-1	TRBD1	CASSQFLGAGGSPLHF	TGCGCCAGCAGCCAGTTTCTAGGGGCAGGGGGTTCACCCCTCCACTTT
TRBJ1-1	NA	TRBV30	NA	CAWSVRPGTNTEAFF	TGTGCCTGGAGTGTACGCCCGGGGACTAACACTGAAGCTTTCTTT
TRBJ2-3	NA	TRBV30	TRBD1	CAWEGARTDTQYF	TGTGCCTGGGAGGGGGCCCGCACAGATACGCAGTATTTT
TRBJ1-6	NA	TRBV4-3	NA	CASSQSALRRNSPLHF	TGCGCCAGCAGCCAGTCGGCCCTACGAAGGAATTCACCCCTCCACTTT
TRBJ1-1	NA	TRBV13	NA	CASSLGLVGRSLYTEAFF	TGTGCCAGCAGCTTAGGCCTAGTTGGCAGATCGCTTTACACTGAAGCTTTCTTT
TRBJ2-3	NA	TRBV12-3/TRBV12-4	NA	CASSLADTQYF	TGTGCCAGCAGTTTGGCGGATACGCAGTATTTT
TRBJ2-2	NA	TRBV6-5	NA	CASGRDSYTGELFF	TGTGCCAGCGGGCGGGACAGTTACACCGGGGAGCTGTTTTTT
TRBJ1-4	NA	TRBV7-2	TRBD1	CASSDRGYFATNEKLFF	TGTGCCAGCAGCGACAGGGGTTACTTTGCAACTAATGAAAAACTGTTTTTT
TRBJ1-2	NA	TRBV4-3	NA	CASSDHGKPSNYGYTF	TGCGCCAGCAGCGATCACGGGAAACCTTCTAACTATGGCTACACCTTC
TRBJ2-5	NA	TRBV14	NA	CASSVTRRETQYF	TGTGCCAGCAGCGTAACCAGGAGAGAGACCCAGTACTTC
TRBJ2-7	NA	TRBV4-3	NA	CASSQDYKGMSTYEQYF	TGCGCCAGCAGCCAAGATTATAAGGGGATGTCGACCTACGAGCAGTACTTC
TRBJ1-4	once	TRBV30	TRBD1	CAWREGTVTNEKLFF	TGTGCCTGGAGAGAGGGGACAGTGACAAATGAAAAACTGTTTTTT
TRBJ2-7	NA	TRBV18	TRBD2	CASSPGTSGTYEQYF	TGTGCCAGCTCACCAGGGACTAGCGGAACCTACGAGCAGTACTTC
TRBJ1-2	NA	TRBV28	NA	CASSLNYGYTF	TGTGCCAGCAGTTTGAACTATGGCTACACCTTC
TRBJ1-6	NA	TRBV5-4	TRBD1	CASSSGTDTNSPLHF	TGTGCCAGCAGCAGTGGGACAGACACTAATTCACCCCTCCACTTT
TRBJ1-5	NA	TRBV19	TRBD1	CASSSQGANSNQPQHF	TGTGCCAGTAGTAGCCAGGGGGCAAACAGCAATCAGCCCCAGCATTTT
TRBJ1-1	NA	TRBV4-3	NA	CASSQDSGTRNTEAFF	TGCGCCAGCAGCCAAGATTCTGGGACTCGGAACACTGAAGCTTTCTTT
TRBJ1-6	NA	TRBV7-2	NA	CASSLIDSLNSPLHF	TGTGCCAGCAGCTTAATCGACAGCCTAAATTCACCCCTCCACTTT
TRBJ2-7	NA	TRBV5-1	TRBD1	CASSGGQGLEQYF	TGCGCCAGCAGCGGGGGACAGGGCCTCGAGCAGTACTTC
TRBJ1-1	NA	TRBV7-9	NA	CASSLVGGGGTEAFF	TGTGCCAGCAGCTTAGTGGGCGGAGGGGGAACTGAAGCTTTCTTT
TRBJ1-1	NA	TRBV19	TRBD1	CASDRGRMNTEAFF	TGTGCCAGCGACAGGGGGCGAATGAACACTGAAGCTTTCTTT
TRBJ2-1	once	TRBV4-2	NA	CASSQGNNEQFF	TGTGCCAGCAGCCAAGGGAACAATGAGCAGTTCTTC
TRBJ2-7	few	TRBV5-1	NA	CASSLAYNRVVGEQYF	TGCGCCAGCAGCTTGGCCTACAACAGGGTGGTAGGCGAGCAGTACTTC
TRBJ2-1	NA	TRBV28	NA	CASSLGRGNEQFF	TGTGCCAGCAGTCTGGGACGTGGGAATGAGCAGTTCTTC
TRBJ2-2	NA	TRBV19	TRBD1	CASRNTGTASTGELFF	TGTGCCAGTCGCAATACCGGGACAGCCTCCACCGGGGAGCTGTTTTTT
TRBJ2-7	NA	TRBV5-1	NA	CASSLEGRKLEQYF	TGCGCCAGCAGCTTAGAGGGGAGGAAGCTCGAGCAGTACTTC
TRBJ2-3	NA	TRBV7-9	NA	CASSLKDTQYF	TGTGCCAGCAGCTTAAAGGATACGCAGTATTTT
TRBJ2-3	once	TRBV4-2	TRBD2	CASSKDIGGLAVVTDTQYF	TGTGCCAGCAGCAAAGATATAGGGGGACTAGCGGTAGTCACAGATACGCAGTATTTT
TRBJ1-1	few	TRBV19	NA	CASSIRVMNTEAFF	TGTGCCAGTAGTATACGTGTTATGAACACTGAAGCTTTCTTT
TRBJ1-1	NA	TRBV28	NA	CASSPADSRQNTEAFF	TGTGCCAGCAGTCCCGCGGACAGTAGGCAGAACACTGAAGCTTTCTTT
TRBJ2-3	NA	TRBV7-2	TRBD1	CASSFRDRGTDTQYF	TGTGCCAGCAGCTTCCGGGACAGGGGAACAGATACGCAGTATTTT
TRBJ1-4	NA	TRBV6-1	NA	CASSEAIGTNEKLFF	TGTGCCAGCAGTGAAGCGATCGGGACTAATGAAAAACTGTTTTTT
TRBJ2-1	NA	TRBV5-1	TRBD2	CASSLGRAGTTYNEQFF	TGCGCCAGCAGCTTGGGTCGAGCGGGGACGACCTACAATGAGCAGTTCTTC
TRBJ2-7	NA	TRBV24-1	NA	CATSEGGRSYEQYF	TGTGCCACCAGTGAGGGGGGCCGCTCCTACGAGCAGTACTTC
TRBJ2-1	NA	TRBV6-2/TRBV6-3	NA	CASGPGTLLSNEQFF	TGTGCCAGCGGCCCCGGGACTCTTCTCTCCAATGAGCAGTTCTTC
TRBJ2-7	NA	TRBV4-2	TRBD1	CASSQEGTGPSYEQYF	TGTGCCAGCAGCCAAGAGGGGACAGGTCCCTCCTACGAGCAGTACTTC
TRBJ1-2	NA	TRBV5-4	NA	CASSLPSLGYTF	TGTGCCAGCAGCTTGCCTAGCTTGGGCTACACCTTC
TRBJ2-5	NA	TRBV7-2	TRBD1	CASSLGGGEGETQYF	TGTGCCAGCAGCTTAGGAGGGGGCGAAGGAGAGACCCAGTACTTC
TRBJ2-5	once	TRBV24-1	TRBD1	CATSDPTPDRGVTETQYF	TGTGCCACCAGTGACCCTACTCCCGACAGGGGGGTCACGGAGACCCAGTACTTC
TRBJ1-2	NA	TRBV29-1	TRBD1	CSVDRPGGSGGYTF	TGCAGCGTTGATCGCCCAGGGGGCTCGGGTGGCTACACCTTC
TRBJ1-4	NA	TRBV4-1	NA	CASSQALVEKLFF	TGCGCCAGCAGCCAAGCCCTCGTGGAAAAACTGTTTTTT
TRBJ1-3	NA	TRBV5-8	NA	CASRLRGLSGNTIYF	TGTGCCAGCAGACTGAGGGGACTCTCTGGAAACACCATATATTTT
TRBJ1-3	few	TRBV7-3	NA	CASSPNPPGSSGNTIYF	TGTGCCAGCAGCCCTAACCCCCCAGGGAGCTCTGGAAACACCATATATTTT
TRBJ1-1	NA	TRBV30	TRBD1	CAWRRTGNTEAFF	TGTGCCTGGAGAAGGACAGGGAACACTGAAGCTTTCTTT
TRBJ1-1	NA	TRBV5-4	NA	CASSGGGGGNTEAFF	TGTGCCAGCAGCGGTGGCGGGGGGGGGAACACTGAAGCTTTCTTT
TRBJ2-7	NA	TRBV5-1	TRBD1	CASSLGTVSYEQYF	TGCGCCAGCAGCTTAGGGACAGTCTCCTACGAGCAGTACTTC
TRBJ2-5	NA	TRBV6-5	NA	CASKPAPKLETQYF	TGTGCCAGCAAGCCGGCCCCAAAGCTGGAGACCCAGTACTTC
TRBJ2-6	NA	TRBV6-6	TRBD1	CASSLSRGPNERANVLTF	TGTGCCAGCAGTCTCTCCAGGGGGCCCAATGAGAGGGCCAACGTCCTGACTTTC
TRBJ1-4	NA	TRBV3-1/TRBV3-2	NA	CASSQGGAQAEKLFF	TGTGCCAGCAGCCAAGGGGGGGCACAAGCGGAAAAACTGTTTTTT
TRBJ1-4	NA	TRBV28	TRBD1	CASSSIKDRGREKLFF	TGTGCCAGCAGTTCTATAAAGGACAGGGGGAGGGAAAAACTGTTTTTT
TRBJ1-2	NA	TRBV3-1/TRBV3-2	NA	CASSQDGYDGYTF	TGTGCCAGCAGCCAAGATGGGTATGACGGCTACACCTTC
TRBJ1-5	NA	TRBV19	TRBD1	CASTFRDRGIQPQHF	TGTGCCAGTACTTTCCGGGACAGGGGGATTCAGCCCCAGCATTTT
TRBJ1-6	NA	TRBV7-2	NA	CASSRPTRNSPLHF	TGTGCCAGCAGTAGACCGACGAGGAATTCACCCCTCCACTTT